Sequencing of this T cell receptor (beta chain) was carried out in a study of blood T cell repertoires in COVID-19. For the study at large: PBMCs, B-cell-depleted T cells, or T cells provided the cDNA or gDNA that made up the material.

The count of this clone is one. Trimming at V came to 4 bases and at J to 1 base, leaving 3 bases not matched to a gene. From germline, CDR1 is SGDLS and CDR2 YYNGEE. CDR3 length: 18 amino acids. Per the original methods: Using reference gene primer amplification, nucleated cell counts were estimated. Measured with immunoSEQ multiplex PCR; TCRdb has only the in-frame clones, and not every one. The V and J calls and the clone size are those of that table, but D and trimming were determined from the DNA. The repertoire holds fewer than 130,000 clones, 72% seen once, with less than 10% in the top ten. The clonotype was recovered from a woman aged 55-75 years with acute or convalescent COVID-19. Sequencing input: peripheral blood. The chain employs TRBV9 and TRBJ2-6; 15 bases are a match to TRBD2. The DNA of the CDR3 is TGTGCCAGCAGCAAGGGACTAGCGGGGGGTTCTGGGGCCAACGTCCTGACTTTC. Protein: CASSKGLAGGSGANVLTF. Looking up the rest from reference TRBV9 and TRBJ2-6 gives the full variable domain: DSGVTQTPKHLITATGQRVTLRCSPRSGDLSVYWYQQSLDQGLQFLIQYYNGEERAKGNILERFSAQQFPDLHSELNLSSLELGDSALYFCASSKGLAGGSGANVLTFGAGSRLTVL.